Shown below are 6 T cell receptor beta chains from a single sample sequenced in a study of T cell responses to AZD1222 COVID-19 vaccine. Assay: immunoSEQ multiplex PCR; the TCRdb copy retains only in-frame clones and omits some. Of roughly 150,000 clones in the sample, approximately 89% were seen once. Sequences were derived from peripheral blood, sampled on day 0 of AZD1222 vaccination. These receptors were taken from an adult in good health.

The genes are TRBV7-9 and TRBJ1-1, with D hard to call. Trimming took 2 bases from V and 0 from J, leaving 7 bases between them. The length of the CDR3 is 14 residues. Germline loops: CDR1 SEHNR, CDR2 FQNEAQ (reference sequence). CDR3 nucleotides: TGTGCCAGCAGCTTAAAACAAATGAACACTGAAGCTTTCTTT. Residues: CASSLKQMNTEAFF. Full variable domain (outside the CDR3, taken from reference TRBV7-9 and TRBJ1-1): DTGVSQNPRHKITKRGQNVTFRCDPISEHNRLYWYRQTLGQGPEFLTYFQNEAQLEKSRLLSDRFSAERPKGSFSTLEIQRTEQGDSAMYLCASSLKQMNTEAFFGQGTRLTVV.

The chain couples TRBV11-3 to TRBJ1-2, with 8 bases aligning to TRBD1. The trim removed 3 bases at V and 7 bases at J, leaving 1 base unmatched. There are 12 residues in the CDR3. Germline V gene data show CDR1 as SGHNT and CDR2 as YENEEA. For the CDR3, the DNA is TGTGCCAGCAGCTTTGGACAGGGTGGCTACACCTTC. It is translated as CASSFGQGGYTF.

The chain is built from TRBV10-1 and TRBJ2-3; no clear D gene. The CDR3 consists of 10 residues. Germline loops: CDR1 WNHNN, CDR2 SYGVQD (reference sequence). The V and J ends lost 11 bases and 1 base respectively, with 4 bases between them. The CDR3 spells CAGRTDTQYF. For the CDR3, the DNA is TGCGCCGGCCGCACAGATACGCAGTATTTT.

V and J are TRBV5-4 and TRBJ2-2; TRBD2 agrees at 13 bases. The V gene end was trimmed by 4 bases and the J gene end by 1 base; junction bases not matched to a gene: 4. This CDR3 spans 17 amino acids. Germline V CDR1 and CDR2: SGHNT, YYREEE (reference sequence). The DNA for the CDR3 is TGTGCCAGCAGCCCCCGGACTAGCGGGAGGAACACCGGGGAGCTGTTTTTT. Its protein product is CASSPRTSGRNTGELFF.

The chain carries TRBV2 and TRBJ2-7; D perhaps matches TRBD1 (6 bases). This CDR3 spans 12 amino acids. In germline, CDR1 is SNHLY, CDR2 FYNNEI. V dropped 11 bases and J dropped 1 base, with 12 bases sitting between them. This chain's CDR3 is CAGGRGSYEQYF. CDR3 sequence (DNA): TGTGCCGGGGGCAGGGGTTCCTACGAGCAGTACTTC. The full variable domain, its missing parts supplied by reference TRBV2 and TRBJ2-7, is EPEVTQTPSHQVTQMGQEVILRCVPISNHLYFYWYRQILGQKVEFLVSFYNNEISEKSEIFDDQFSVERPDGSNFTLKIRSTKLEDSAMYFCAGGRGSYEQYFGPGTRLTVT.

This chain joins TRBV29-1 and TRBJ2-5; the match to TRBD2 covers 11 bases. Germline CDR1 is SQVTM and CDR2 is ANQGSEA. The CDR3 is made up of 15 amino acids. Germline trimming cut 6 bases from V and 7 bases from J; bases unmatched to any gene: 13. CDR3 DNA: TGCAGCGTCGATCCCTTAGCGGGAGGGGACGGGACCCAGTACTTC. Protein product: CSVDPLAGGDGTQYF. The whole variable domain, filled in from reference TRBV29-1 and TRBJ2-5, reads SAVISQKPSRDICQRGTSLTIQCQVDSQVTMMFWYRQQPGQSLTLIATANQGSEATYESGFVIDKFPISRPNLTFSTLTVSNMSPEDSSIYLCSVDPLAGGDGTQYFGPGTRLLVL.